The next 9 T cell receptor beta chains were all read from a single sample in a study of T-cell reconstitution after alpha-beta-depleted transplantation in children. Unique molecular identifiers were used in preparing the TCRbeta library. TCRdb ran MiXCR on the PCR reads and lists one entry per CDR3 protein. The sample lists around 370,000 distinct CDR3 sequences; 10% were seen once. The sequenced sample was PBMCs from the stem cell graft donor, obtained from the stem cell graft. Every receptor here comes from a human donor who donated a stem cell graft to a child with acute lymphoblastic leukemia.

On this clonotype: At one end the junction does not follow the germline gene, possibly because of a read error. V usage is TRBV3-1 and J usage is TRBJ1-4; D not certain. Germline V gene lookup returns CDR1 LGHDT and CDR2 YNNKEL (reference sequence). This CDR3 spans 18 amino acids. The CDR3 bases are TGTGCCTGCAGCCAAGCTCGCCCGGTAGGAGGGAATGATGAAAAACTGTTTTTT. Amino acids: CACSQARPVGGNDEKLFF.

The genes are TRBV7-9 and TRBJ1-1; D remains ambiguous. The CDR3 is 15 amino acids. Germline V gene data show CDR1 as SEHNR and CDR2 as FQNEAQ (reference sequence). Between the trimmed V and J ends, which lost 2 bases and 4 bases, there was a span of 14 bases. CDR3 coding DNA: TGTGCCAGCAGCTTACTGTCAGGTAGAGGCACTGAAGCTTTCTTT. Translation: CASSLLSGRGTEAFF.

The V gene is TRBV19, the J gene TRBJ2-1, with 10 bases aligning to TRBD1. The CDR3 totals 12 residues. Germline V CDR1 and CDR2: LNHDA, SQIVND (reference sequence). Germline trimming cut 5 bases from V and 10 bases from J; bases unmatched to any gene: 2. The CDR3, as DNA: TGTGCCAGTAGTTGGGACAGGGGCGAGCAGTTCTTC. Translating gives CASSWDRGEQFF.

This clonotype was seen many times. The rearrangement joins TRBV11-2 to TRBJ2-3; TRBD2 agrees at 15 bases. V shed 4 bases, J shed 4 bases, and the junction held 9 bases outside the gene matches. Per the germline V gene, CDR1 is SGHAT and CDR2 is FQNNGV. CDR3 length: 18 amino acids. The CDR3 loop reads CASSSGLAGGGSSDTQYF. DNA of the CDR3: TGTGCCAGCAGCTCGGGACTAGCGGGGGGCGGTAGCTCAGATACGCAGTATTTT.

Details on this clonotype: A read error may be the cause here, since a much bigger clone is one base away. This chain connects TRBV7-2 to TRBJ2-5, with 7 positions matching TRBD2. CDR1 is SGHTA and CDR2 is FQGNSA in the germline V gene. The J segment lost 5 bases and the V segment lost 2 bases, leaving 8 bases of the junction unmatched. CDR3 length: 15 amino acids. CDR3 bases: TGTGCCAGCAGCTTATCTGCGGGAGTTTCTGAGACCCAGTACTTC. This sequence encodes CASSLSAGVSETQYF.

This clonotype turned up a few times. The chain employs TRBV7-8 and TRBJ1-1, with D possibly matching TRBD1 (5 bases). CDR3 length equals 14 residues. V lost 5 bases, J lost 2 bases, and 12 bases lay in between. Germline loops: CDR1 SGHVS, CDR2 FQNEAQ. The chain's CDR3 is CASSTVRGNTEAFF. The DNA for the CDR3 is TGTGCCAGCAGCACCGTGAGGGGTAACACTGAAGCTTTCTTT.

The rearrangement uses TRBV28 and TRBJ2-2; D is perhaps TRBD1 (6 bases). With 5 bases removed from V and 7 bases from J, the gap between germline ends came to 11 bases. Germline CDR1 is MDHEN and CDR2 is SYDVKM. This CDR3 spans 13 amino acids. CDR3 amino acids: CASSAYRDGELFF. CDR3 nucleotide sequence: TGTGCCAGCAGTGCCTACAGGGACGGGGAGCTGTTTTTT.

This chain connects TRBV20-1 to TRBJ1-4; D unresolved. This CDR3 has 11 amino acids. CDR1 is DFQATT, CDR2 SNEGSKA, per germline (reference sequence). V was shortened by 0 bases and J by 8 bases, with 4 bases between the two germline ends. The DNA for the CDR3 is TGCAGTGCTAGAGATATGGAAAAACTGTTTTTT. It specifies CSARDMEKLFF.

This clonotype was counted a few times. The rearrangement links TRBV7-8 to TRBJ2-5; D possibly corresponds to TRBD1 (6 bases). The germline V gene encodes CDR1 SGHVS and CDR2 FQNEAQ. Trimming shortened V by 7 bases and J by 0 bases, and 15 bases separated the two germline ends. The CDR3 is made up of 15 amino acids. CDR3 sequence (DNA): TGTGCCAGCAACCCCAACAGGGAGTACCAAGAGACCCAGTACTTC. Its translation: CASNPNREYQETQYF. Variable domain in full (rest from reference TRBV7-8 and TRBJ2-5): GAGVSQSPRYKVAKRGQDVALRCDPISGHVSLFWYQQALGQGPEFLTYFQNEAQLDKSGLPSDRFFAERPEGSVSTLKIQRTQQEDSAVYLCASNPNREYQETQYFGPGTRLLVL.